This TCR beta chain came from a study of T cell responses to AZD1222 COVID-19 vaccine. Study findings and constraints: Reportedly, nearly half of unique spike TCRs recognized epitopes outside B.1.351/B.1.1.7 mutations. Baseline seropositives among AZD1222 recipients totaled only six or seven. Breadth and depth of Spike-specific TCRs rose after two AZD1222 doses.

Of note for this clone: Its antigen is undetermined.

There are 17 residues in the CDR3. CDR1 and CDR2 (germline): LNHDA, SQIVND (reference sequence). V trimming: 4 bases; J trimming: 0 bases; junction bases outside the gene matches: 9. This table comes from immunoSEQ multiplex PCR, and its TCRdb copy is limited to in-frame clones, with some not included. Its clone listing holds about 140,000 clones. The specimen sequenced was peripheral blood. The V and J genes are TRBV19 and TRBJ1-2, with 9 bases fitting TRBD1. The source of this sequence is an adult in good health. The chain's CDR3 is CASSKGTGLLTNYGYTF. For the CDR3, the DNA is TGTGCCAGTAGTAAGGGGACAGGGCTACTTACTAACTATGGCTACACCTTC.